This T cell receptor beta chain was sequenced during a study of T cell repertoires in cytomegalovirus infection. This clonotype was picked up a small number of times. Its target is unknown. CDR3 length: 15 residues. Germline V lookup: CDR1 MNHEY, CDR2 SMNVEV (reference sequence). Trimming took 4 bases from V and 6 from J, leaving 18 bases between them. TCRdb recomputed calls from the reads with MiXCR, one row per CDR3 protein. The sample has about 830,000 distinct CDR3 sequences, 32% seen once. This chain uses TRBV27 with TRBJ1-2; D perhaps matches TRBD1 (6 bases). The receptor was isolated from a human donor in good health (CMV status not recorded). Some clones in this sample may be carry-over from other donors' samples. The material sequenced was cultured CD8+ T cells from PBMCs, taken from culture after CMV antigen stimulation. CDR3 in amino acids: CASSSTLGGENGYTF. As DNA, the CDR3 is TGTGCCAGCAGTTCCACCCTAGGGGGGGAGAATGGCTACACCTTC.